Described below is a single TCR beta chain sequence and its context. The antigen is undetermined. This clone may be a read error of a much larger clone one base away. Germline assignment: CDR1 SNHLY and CDR2 FYNNEI. V gave up 5 bases and J gave up 2 bases, with 16 bases separating them. The CDR3 is 15 amino acids. These data come from a study of regulatory T cells in long-lasting Graves disease. Study-level results: TRBV28, TRBJ1-2 and TRBJ2-5 were segments that persistent disease favored.

Time point indicated: persistent/refractory GD, antithyroid drugs over 5 years with positive TRAb. Isolated PBMC RNA provided the starting material for the TCR library. EDTA tubes received around 9 milliliters of collected peripheral blood. In building TCR beta libraries, iRepertoire HTBI primers were used together with Arm-PCR of CDR3 regions. TCRdb called the multiplex PCR reads again in MiXCR, with one record for every CDR3 protein. This sample carries about 430,000 distinct CDR3 sequences, around 20% of them seen once, and the ten largest clones take 13% to 15%. The sequenced sample was peripheral blood mononuclear cells (PBMCs), obtained when the disease was refractory, from a patient treated with antithyroid drugs. The chain carries TRBV2 and TRBJ2-7; D assignment may be TRBD1 or TRBD2 (5 bases each). The clonotype originates from a female donor with Graves disease. The CDR3 DNA sequence: TGTGCCAGCAGTATACAGGAGGTTGGGCCCTACGAGCAGTACTTC. This translates into CASSIQEVGPYEQYF.